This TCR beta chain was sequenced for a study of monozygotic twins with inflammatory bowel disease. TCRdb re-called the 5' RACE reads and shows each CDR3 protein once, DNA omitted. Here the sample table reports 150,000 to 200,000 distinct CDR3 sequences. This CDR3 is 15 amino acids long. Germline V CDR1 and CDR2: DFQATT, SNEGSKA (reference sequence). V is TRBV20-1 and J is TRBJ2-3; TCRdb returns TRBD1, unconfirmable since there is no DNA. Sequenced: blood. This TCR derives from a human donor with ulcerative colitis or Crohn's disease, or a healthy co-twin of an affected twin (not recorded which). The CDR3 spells CSANKDRGSTDTQYF.